These T cell receptor beta chains were read from a single sample in a study of blood T cell repertoires in COVID-19. Generated by immunoSEQ multiplex PCR, the TCRdb table keeps only in-frame clones and is missing some. Here the sample spans fewer than 300,000 clones, approximately 89% being singletons. Material for sequencing was peripheral blood. These receptors all come from a man aged 40-49 years who had recovered from COVID-19. CDR3s include the opening cysteine and the closing phenylalanine or tryptophan. Fields, in order: V gene, clone size, J gene, D gene, CDR3 DNA, CDR3 protein. A D gene is named only where the DNA matches it firmly. Some rows mark clone size as missing; the rest say once, few, many or name a class of expanded clone.

TRBV7-2	NA	TRBJ2-1	NA	TGTGCCAGCAGCGACGGGAAAAGCTCCTACAATGAGCAGTTCTTC	CASSDGKSSYNEQFF
TRBV9	NA	TRBJ1-2	NA	TGTGCCAGCAGTCACTCGGTTGCAGGGGCGAACTATGGCTACACCTTC	CASSHSVAGANYGYTF
TRBV7-2	NA	TRBJ2-5	TRBD1	TGTGCCAGCAGCCCGGACAGGAAGGAGACCCAGTACTTC	CASSPDRKETQYF
TRBV4-3	NA	TRBJ2-3	TRBD2	TGCGCCAGCAGCCACCTATCAGCCAGCGGGGCCACAGATACGCAGTATTTT	CASSHLSASGATDTQYF
TRBV6-4	NA	TRBJ2-1	TRBD2	TGTGCCAGCAGTGAGAGGCGGGGGGGCCTTTACAATGAGCAGTTCTTC	CASSERRGGLYNEQFF
TRBV6-2/TRBV6-3	few	TRBJ1-1	NA	TGTGCCAGCAGTTGGGAGAATATGAACACTGAAGCTTTCTTT	CASSWENMNTEAFF
TRBV6-2/TRBV6-3	NA	TRBJ2-2	NA	TGTGCCAGCAGTACAGGGTCATGGACCGGGGAGCTGTTTTTT	CASSTGSWTGELFF
TRBV5-1	NA	TRBJ1-2	NA	TGCGCCAGCAGCGCGGACAGTTCCTATGGCTACACCTTC	CASSADSSYGYTF
TRBV11-2	NA	TRBJ2-3	TRBD2	TGTGCCAGCAGCCCACGAGGCAGCGGGGGTTTAGATACGCAGTATTTT	CASSPRGSGGLDTQYF
TRBV2	NA	TRBJ2-1	TRBD2	TGTGCCAGCAGTGAACTAGCGGCCCCCTACAATGAGCAGTTCTTC	CASSELAAPYNEQFF
TRBV7-8	NA	TRBJ1-3	TRBD1	TGTGCCAGCAGCTTTAAACAGGGGGCGAGTGGAAACACCATATATTTT	CASSFKQGASGNTIYF
TRBV7-2	NA	TRBJ1-2	NA	TGTGCCAGCAGCAGGACGCAAACAGGTGGCTACACCTTC	CASSRTQTGGYTF
TRBV5-6	NA	TRBJ2-1	NA	TGTGCCAGCAGCCGACTAGTCGGAAATGAGCAGTTCTTC	CASSRLVGNEQFF
TRBV5-4	NA	TRBJ2-1	TRBD2	TGTGCCAGCAGCCCAGGACTAGCGGGAGTGAACGAGCAGTTCTTC	CASSPGLAGVNEQFF
TRBV7-2	NA	TRBJ1-3	NA	TGTGCCAGCAGCTTAGAGGCGGGACGAGGAAACACCATATATTTT	CASSLEAGRGNTIYF
TRBV7-2	few	TRBJ2-3	TRBD2	TGTGCCAGCAGCCCAGGATTAGGACTAGCGTTAGCAGATACGCAGTATTTT	CASSPGLGLALADTQYF
TRBV11-2	NA	TRBJ2-7	NA	TGTGCCACCAAACAGGGGAGGTCAAACGACGAGCAGTACTTC	CATKQGRSNDEQYF
TRBV5-8	NA	TRBJ2-6	NA	TGTGCCAGCAGCTTCGTATCTGGGGCCAACGTCCTGACTTTC	CASSFVSGANVLTF
TRBV19	NA	TRBJ2-1	NA	TGTGCCAGTAGTATAGGAGGCAGGGGTGAGCAGTTCTTC	CASSIGGRGEQFF
TRBV19	NA	TRBJ2-2	TRBD2	TGTGCCAGTAGCTCGGTGGCGGGAGTGACCGGGGAGCTGTTTTTT	CASSSVAGVTGELFF
TRBV2	NA	TRBJ1-2	NA	TGTGCCAGCAGTGAAGGCGGAGTAAACTATGGCTACACCTTC	CASSEGGVNYGYTF
TRBV11-2	NA	TRBJ2-7	NA	TGTGCCAGCAGTTCCCAGGGTATTGGTGACGAGCAGTACTTC	CASSSQGIGDEQYF
TRBV25-1	few	TRBJ2-5	TRBD2	TGTGCCAGCAGTGATAGGACTAGCGGGGAGAGGGTTGGAGAGACCCAGTACTTC	CASSDRTSGERVGETQYF
TRBV3-1/TRBV3-2	few	TRBJ1-5	TRBD1	TGTGCCAGCAGCCCTGGACAGGGGGCGATGGGCAATCAGCCCCAGCATTTT	CASSPGQGAMGNQPQHF
TRBV19	NA	TRBJ1-4	TRBD1	TGTGCCAGTACACAGGGGAAGCCTAATGAAAAACTGTTTTTT	CASTQGKPNEKLFF
TRBV5-1	NA	TRBJ1-2	NA	TGCGCCAGCAGGAGGGACAACGGTGACTATGGCTACACCTTC	CASRRDNGDYGYTF
TRBV6-4	NA	TRBJ1-5	TRBD1	TGTGCCAGCAGTGATCTCCTAAGACAGGGTATAGGTCAGCCCCAGCATTTT	CASSDLLRQGIGQPQHF
TRBV9	few	TRBJ2-2	TRBD2	TGTGCCAGCAGCGTAGAATTACTCCGGGGGGCGAACACCGGGGAGCTGTTTTTT	CASSVELLRGANTGELFF
TRBV7-9	NA	TRBJ1-6	TRBD1	TGTGCCAGCAGCTTAGCCCCGCTGACAGGGTTACATTCACCCCTCCACTTT	CASSLAPLTGLHSPLHF
TRBV7-2	NA	TRBJ2-2	NA	TGTGCCAGCAGCTTAGCGGCCAGAACCGGGGAGCTGTTTTTT	CASSLAARTGELFF
TRBV7-3	NA	TRBJ2-1	NA	TGTGCCAGCAGTCTAGGGGTAGCTGGTGAGCAGTTCTTC	CASSLGVAGEQFF
TRBV7-9	NA	TRBJ1-2	NA	TGTGCCAGCAGCTTAGCTTCGCGGCCGTACTATGGCTACACCTTC	CASSLASRPYYGYTF
TRBV5-1	once	TRBJ2-5	NA	TGCGCCAGCAGCTTGGCGGCTAGCAGACAAGAGACCCAGTACTTC	CASSLAASRQETQYF
TRBV7-8	NA	TRBJ2-7	NA	TGTGCCAGCAGCTTAGTCCCAGGGTTCCACGAGCAGTACTTC	CASSLVPGFHEQYF
TRBV5-6	NA	TRBJ2-5	NA	TGTGCCAGCAGCTTGGCATCTGCGGGGACCCAGTACTTC	CASSLASAGTQYF
TRBV6-2/TRBV6-3	NA	TRBJ1-5	NA	TGTGCCAGCAGTTTACACAGGGACGGTCAGCCCCAGCATTTT	CASSLHRDGQPQHF
TRBV2	NA	TRBJ1-1	NA	TGTGCCAGCGGACAGTGGACTGAAGCTTTCTTT	CASGQWTEAFF
TRBV29-1	NA	TRBJ2-7	TRBD2	TGCAGCGTCCTTTGGAGGCGGGGGGGAGACGAGCAGTACTTC	CSVLWRRGGDEQYF